The 26 T cell receptor beta chains below were found in one sample sequenced in a study of cytotoxic CD8 clonotypes in ibrutinib-treated CLL. TCRdb keeps only in-frame clones here, not all; method: immunoSEQ multiplex PCR. The sample contains about 300,000 clones, 67% of which appear only once. The sample consisted of PBMCs, taken after 36 months of ibrutinib treatment. These receptors were collected from a human donor with chronic lymphocytic leukemia.

V and J are TRBV4-1 and TRBJ2-3, with D perhaps being TRBD1 or TRBD2 (6 bases each). CDR3 length: 17 amino acids. V lost 0 bases and J 9 bases, leaving 22 bases between the germline ends. Germline values: CDR1 MGHRA, CDR2 YSYEKL. The CDR3: CASSQEYGGPDGRTQYF. In DNA form, the CDR3 reads TGCGCCAGCAGCCAAGAGTACGGGGGCCCCGATGGTCGAACGCAGTATTTT.

This clone was seen once. The V and J genes are TRBV10-1 and TRBJ2-1; TRBD2 matches 10 bases. Germline CDR1 reads WNHNN; CDR2 reads SYGVQD (reference sequence). CDR3 length: 15 amino acids. Trimming removed 3 bases from V and 8 bases from J; junction bases left unmatched: 7. For the CDR3, the DNA is TGCGCCAGCAGTGACTTAGCGGGGGGAAGCTATGAGCAGTTCTTC. It specifies CASSDLAGGSYEQFF.

Only a few counts were recorded for this clone. V gene TRBV2 combines with J gene TRBJ2-7, with 8 bases lining up with TRBD1. The trim removed 3 bases at V and 0 bases at J, leaving 4 bases unmatched. Germline CDR1 reads SNHLY; CDR2 reads FYNNEI. The CDR3 length is 15 residues. Written as DNA, the CDR3 is TGTGCCAGCAGTGACCGGGACAGGAGCTCCTACGAGCAGTACTTC. It specifies CASSDRDRSSYEQYF. The entire variable domain, with the rest obtained from reference TRBV2 and TRBJ2-7, is as follows: EPEVTQTPSHQVTQMGQEVILRCVPISNHLYFYWYRQILGQKVEFLVSFYNNEISEKSEIFDDQFSVERPDGSNFTLKIRSTKLEDSAMYFCASSDRDRSSYEQYFGPGTRLTVT.

This chain uses TRBV5-1 with TRBJ2-1, with TRBD2 matching 10 bases. The junction had 4 bases not matched to a gene; V was cut back by 0 bases and J by 4 bases. This CDR3 spans 16 amino acids. From germline, CDR1 is SGHRS and CDR2 YFSETQ. The CDR3 DNA follows: TGCGCCAGCAGCTTGGTTCCAGCGGGGGGGTACAATGAGCAGTTCTTC. Translating gives CASSLVPAGGYNEQFF.

The chain has TRBV5-8 and TRBJ2-5; the D gene is possibly TRBD1 (5 bases). Germline V gene data show CDR1 as SGHTS and CDR2 as YDEGEE. Trimming removed 0 bases at V and 0 bases at J, with 9 bases between. The CDR3 runs to 15 residues. CDR3 sequence (DNA): TGTGCCAGCAGCTTGGTTCTGGGGCACCAAGAGACCCAGTACTTC. It translates to CASSLVLGHQETQYF.

The rearrangement links TRBV5-1 to TRBJ1-2, with TRBD1 as a possible D gene (5 bases). The CDR3 consists of 14 residues. With 4 bases removed from V and 4 bases from J, the gap between germline ends came to 14 bases. Germline CDR1 SGHRS, CDR2 YFSETQ. CDR3 sequence: CASSPREGLYGYTF. CDR3 nucleotides: TGCGCCAGCAGCCCCCGGGAGGGGCTCTATGGCTACACCTTC.

The chain's CDR3 is CASSFTGPQETQYF. In DNA form, the CDR3 reads TGTGCCAGCAGCTTCACAGGGCCTCAAGAGACCCAGTACTTC. The chain employs TRBV5-6 and TRBJ2-5; possible D gene TRBD1, 6 bases. Germline CDR1 SGHDT, CDR2 YYEEEE. The CDR3 runs to 14 residues. Trimming took off 2 bases at V and 2 bases at J, with 10 bases between the two ends.

V is TRBV28 and J is TRBJ2-5; 7 bases map to TRBD1. From germline, CDR1 is MDHEN and CDR2 SYDVKM. The CDR3 is made up of 15 amino acids. Trimming at V came to 7 bases and at J to 1 base, leaving 9 bases not matched to a gene. CDR3 residues: CASTVEPGGQETQYF. The CDR3 DNA reads TGTGCCAGCACCGTGGAGCCAGGGGGCCAAGAGACCCAGTACTTC.

This clone appeared a few times. The gene calls are TRBV5-6 and TRBJ1-2; maybe TRBD1 (6 bases). The CDR3 covers 13 residues. CDR1 is SGHDT and CDR2 is YYEEEE in the germline V gene. Trimming pared 0 bases from V and 6 bases from J, leaving 9 bases between. The CDR3 here is CASSLDRVNGYTF. CDR3 in DNA: TGTGCCAGCAGCTTGGACAGGGTGAATGGCTACACCTTC.

The CDR3 coding sequence is TGCAGCGTTGACGGAAACAGGGCCCCAGATACGCAGTATTTT. Amino acids: CSVDGNRAPDTQYF. The chain links TRBV29-1 to TRBJ2-3; D is possibly TRBD1 (6 bases). The CDR3 is 14 residues long. Looked up from germline, CDR1 is SQVTM and CDR2 is ANQGSEA. Trimming cost V 3 bases and J 4 bases, with 14 bases left between them.

This clone was seen only a few times. V usage is TRBV19 and J usage is TRBJ2-7; 9 bases are shared with TRBD1. The CDR3 loop spans 13 amino acids. Trimming took 5 bases from V and 5 from J; bases not matched to a gene: 4. Per the germline V gene, CDR1 is LNHDA and CDR2 is SQIVND (reference sequence). The CDR3 protein is CASSGRDRDEQYF. Here the CDR3 DNA reads TGTGCCAGTAGTGGCCGGGACAGGGACGAGCAGTACTTC.

V is TRBV6-5 and J is TRBJ2-1, with TRBD1 as a possible D gene (5 bases). V was cut by 2 bases and J by 4 bases, with 9 bases left in between. This CDR3 region has 14 residues. Looked up from germline, CDR1 is MNHEY and CDR2 is SVGAGI. In nucleotides, the CDR3 is TGTGCCAGCAGTTACGCGACAGTATACAATGAGCAGTTCTTC. This gives the protein CASSYATVYNEQFF.

The chain joins TRBV6-6 to TRBJ2-2; 8 nucleotides align to TRBD2. Trimming removed 5 bases from V and 15 bases from J; junction bases left unmatched: 5. CDR1 is MNHNY, CDR2 SVGAGI, per germline (reference sequence). The CDR3 has 11 residues. The DNA of the CDR3 is TGTGCCAGCAGTCCGGGACTAGTGTTGTTTTTT. Amino acids: CASSPGLVLFF.

The rearrangement uses TRBV5-1 and TRBJ2-1, with TRBD1 matching 10 bases. From germline, CDR1 is SGHRS and CDR2 YFSETQ. V trimming: 3 bases; J trimming: 6 bases; junction bases outside the gene matches: 6. The CDR3 is 15 residues long. The CDR3 reads CASSYRDRGINEQFF. CDR3 nucleotides: TGCGCCAGCAGCTACCGGGACAGGGGCATCAATGAGCAGTTCTTC.

The CDR3: CASSPLVYEQYF. The CDR3 nucleotides read TGTGCCAGCAGTCCCCTCGTCTACGAGCAGTACTTC. The V gene is TRBV11-2, the J gene TRBJ2-7, with D unresolved. V was trimmed by 6 bases and J by 3 bases, leaving 9 bases between them. CDR1 SGHAT and CDR2 FQNNGV come from the germline V gene. The CDR3 runs 12 residues.

This chain connects TRBV27 to TRBJ2-7; D uncertain. The V and J ends lost 5 bases and 7 bases respectively, with 3 bases between them. Germline V gene sequence: CDR1 MNHEY, CDR2 SMNVEV (reference sequence). The length of the CDR3 is 9 residues. The CDR3 sequence: CASSPEQYF. CDR3 coding DNA: TGTGCCAGCAGTCCGGAGCAGTACTTC.

A remark on this clone: This specimen includes other DNA sequences encoding the same CDR3. V and J are TRBV28 and TRBJ1-5, with D hard to call. Germline-derived CDR1 and CDR2 are MDHEN and SYDVKM. The V gene lost 3 bases and the J gene lost 0 bases, with 9 bases spanning the gap. This CDR3 has 15 residues. CDR3: CASSFLGNSNQPQHF. CDR3 nucleotide sequence: TGTGCCAGCAGTTTTTTGGGGAATAGCAATCAGCCCCAGCATTTT.

The gene calls are TRBV10-3 and TRBJ2-3; perhaps TRBD1 as D (5 bases). Germline V gives CDR1 ENHRY, CDR2 SYGVKD. The CDR3 consists of 17 residues. Trimming took 0 bases from V and 4 from J, leaving 17 bases between them. CDR3 in amino acids: CAISESWTQRGADTQYF. CDR3 DNA: TGTGCCATCAGTGAGTCCTGGACGCAAAGGGGTGCAGATACGCAGTATTTT.

The chain employs TRBV19 and TRBJ1-5; TRBD1 aligns across 7 bases. The CDR3 runs 16 residues. Trimming cost V 3 bases and J 3 bases; bases outside gene matches: 8. Germline loops: CDR1 LNHDA, CDR2 SQIVND (reference sequence). In DNA form, the CDR3 reads TGTGCCAGTAGTATGTATGAGACAGGGCCCAATCAGCCCCAGCATTTT. The encoded protein is CASSMYETGPNQPQHF.

V gene TRBV6-4 combines with J gene TRBJ1-1; D is unclear. There are 14 residues in the CDR3. CDR1 is MRHNA, CDR2 SNTAGT, per germline. V lost 5 bases to trimming and J lost 1 base, with 11 bases between them. The CDR3 here is CASSPTPGNTEAFF. The CDR3 DNA reads TGTGCCAGCAGTCCCACCCCAGGGAACACTGAAGCTTTCTTT.

This clone has just a few counts. This chain joins TRBV29-1 and TRBJ1-1; no clear D. The V gene's germline CDR1 is SQVTM and CDR2 ANQGSEA. V lost 6 bases and J 6 bases, leaving 14 bases between the germline ends. The CDR3 is 12 amino acids. Here the CDR3 DNA reads TGCAGCGTCCTAGCAGATAACCCTGAAGCTTTCTTT. Residues: CSVLADNPEAFF.

V gene TRBV2 combines with J gene TRBJ2-3, with 15 positions matching TRBD2. CDR1 and CDR2 (germline): SNHLY, FYNNEI. V was pared by 10 bases and J by 10 bases, with 6 bases of the junction left unmatched. This CDR3 contains 13 residues. CDR3 sequence reads: CATSGLAGGSQYF. In nucleotides, the CDR3 is TGTGCCACCTCGGGACTAGCGGGGGGCTCGCAGTATTTT.

The chain couples TRBV28 to TRBJ2-2; D might be TRBD2 (6 bases). CDR1 and CDR2 (germline): MDHEN, SYDVKM. The CDR3 is 21 residues long. V gave up 3 bases and J gave up 5 bases, with 31 bases separating them. The CDR3 nucleotides read TGTGCCAGCAGTTTCCACTTATATAGGCGGAGTGGGGGGAGTGAGACCGGGGAGCTGTTTTTT. Translation gives CASSFHLYRRSGGSETGELFF.

The CDR3 loop reads CSAPGRAYEQYF. DNA of the CDR3: TGCAGCGCGCCGGGCAGGGCGTACGAGCAGTACTTC. This sequence joins TRBV29-1 and TRBJ2-7; D is perhaps TRBD1 (5 bases). The CDR3 length is 12 residues. CDR1 is SQVTM and CDR2 is ANQGSEA in the germline V gene. Trimming took 7 bases from V and 4 from J, leaving 14 bases between them.

This sequence joins TRBV29-1 and TRBJ2-3, with 8 nucleotides matching TRBD2. The germline V gene has CDR1 SQVTM and CDR2 ANQGSEA. The CDR3 length is 13 residues. With V trimmed by 4 bases and J by 5 bases, 5 bases remained unmatched. The CDR3 DNA reads as TGCAGCGTTGCAATAAGCGGGGGAGATACGCAGTATTTT. Protein sequence: CSVAISGGDTQYF.

This clone was recorded a few times. This chain links TRBV6-6 with TRBJ2-1, with D tentatively TRBD1 or TRBD2 (5 bases each). With 2 bases removed from V and 4 bases from J, the gap between germline ends came to 12 bases. The CDR3 has 15 amino acids. The germline V gene encodes CDR1 MNHNY and CDR2 SVGAGI (reference sequence). The CDR3 sequence: CASSYGGWRYNEQFF. In nucleotides, the CDR3 is TGTGCCAGCAGTTACGGGGGATGGAGGTACAATGAGCAGTTCTTC.